The present entry profiles one T cell receptor beta chain with its context. Deletions cut 8 bases from V and 2 bases from J, with 9 bases between. Germline lookup yields CDR1 MNHEY and CDR2 SMNVEV (reference sequence). The CDR3 extends over 13 amino acids. Profiling relied on immunoSEQ multiplex PCR, and the TCRdb table lists in-frame clones only, not all of them. This table has roughly 78,000 clones, about 89% appearing once. The data stem from a study of blood T cell repertoires in COVID-19. Study context: Samples representing acute and convalescent COVID-19 were sourced from the United States, Italy and Spain.

Sequenced material: peripheral blood. The chain uses TRBV27 and TRBJ2-2, with D perhaps matching TRBD1 (6 bases). The source of this sequence is a woman aged 55-70 years with acute or convalescent COVID-19. The CDR3 protein is CASAGVNTGELFF. CDR3 in DNA: TGTGCCAGCGCAGGGGTAAACACCGGGGAGCTGTTTTTT.